These 20 T cell receptor beta chains were sequenced from one sample in a study of blood T cell repertoires in COVID-19 (TCRdb year 2020). Library preparation employed the immunoSEQ multiplex PCR assay. TCRdb's version of the immuneACCESS table is confined to in-frame rearrangements and falls short of the full clone set. An unresolved V gene accounts for under half of the shortfall where checked; the remainder is of unknown origin. The sample contains 220,000 or so clones, around 80% of them found a single time. Around 6% of the sample lies in the top ten. Sequencing was carried out using peripheral blood. The origin of the receptors is a woman in her seventies with acute or convalescent COVID-19.

The V and J genes are TRBV19 and TRBJ2-3, with TRBD2 matching 10 bases. CDR3 length: 16 residues. J lost 5 bases, V lost 5 bases, and 10 bases had no gene match. CDR1 LNHDA and CDR2 SQIVND come from the germline V gene (reference sequence). The CDR3: CASSPRLAGALDTQYF. The CDR3 nucleotides are TGTGCCAGTAGTCCACGCCTAGCGGGAGCTCTAGATACGCAGTATTTT.

The rearrangement uses TRBV9 and TRBJ2-2; 8 bases are a match to TRBD2. The CDR3 is made up of 14 amino acids. V shed 6 bases, J shed 7 bases, and the junction held 8 bases outside the gene matches. Germline CDR1 SGDLS, CDR2 YYNGEE. The CDR3 loop reads CASNPTSAGGELFF. In DNA form, the CDR3 reads TGTGCCAGCAATCCGACTAGCGCGGGCGGGGAGCTGTTTTTT.

In this sample, this clone turned up a few times. The chain recombines TRBV6-5 with TRBJ2-7, with TRBD2 identical over 11 bases. Germline CDR1 and CDR2: MNHEY and SVGAGI. This CDR3 comprises 14 residues. J gave up 4 bases and V 5 bases, and 4 bases lay outside the gene matches. Written as DNA, the CDR3 is TGTGCCAGCAGTACTAGCGGGAGAAGATACGAGCAGTACTTC. It codes for CASSTSGRRYEQYF.

The chain recombines TRBV11-3 with TRBJ2-1, with 10 bases matching TRBD1. CDR3 length: 15 amino acids. The germline gives CDR1 SGHNT, CDR2 YENEEA. V dropped 5 bases and J dropped 8; count of bases not matched to a gene: 9. CDR3 in amino acids: CASSPRQGAMDEQFF. The CDR3 nucleotides read TGTGCCAGCAGCCCACGACAGGGGGCGATGGATGAGCAGTTCTTC.

This chain connects TRBV7-8 to TRBJ1-5; TRBD1 agrees at 8 bases. The V and J ends lost 5 bases and 0 bases, in that order; junction bases with no gene match: 9. In germline, CDR1 is SGHVS, CDR2 FQNEAQ. The CDR3 consists of 17 residues. The CDR3 loop reads CASSPPGTGYSNQPQHF. In DNA, the CDR3 is TGTGCCAGCAGCCCACCCGGGACAGGTTATAGCAATCAGCCCCAGCATTTT.

This clone appeared once. The chain carries TRBV7-9 and TRBJ2-5; 8 bases line up with TRBD1. The CDR3 sequence is 15 residues long. Germline CDR1 reads SEHNR; CDR2 reads FQNEAQ (reference sequence). Trimming took 1 base from V and 5 from J; bases not matched to a gene: 6. CDR3 loop: CASSLEAGGWETQYF. In DNA, the CDR3 is TGTGCCAGCAGCTTAGAGGCAGGGGGCTGGGAGACCCAGTACTTC.

This sequence joins TRBV4-2 and TRBJ1-2, with D perhaps TRBD1 (5 bases). Trimming shortened V by 5 bases and J by 3 bases, and 13 bases separated the two germline ends. The germline gives CDR1 LGHNA, CDR2 YNFKEQ. CDR3 length: 14 residues. The CDR3 bases are TGTGCCAGCAGCGCTGCGGGGGATCACTATGGCTACACCTTC. Its protein product is CASSAAGDHYGYTF.

This clone appeared once. This sequence joins TRBV5-1 and TRBJ2-3; 9 bases fit TRBD1. CDR3 length: 16 amino acids. CDR1 SGHRS and CDR2 YFSETQ come from the germline V gene. Trimming at V came to 4 bases and at J to 1 base, leaving 7 bases not matched to a gene. The CDR3 DNA reads as TGCGCCAGCAGCGCAGGAAGGACAGGGGGCACAGATACGCAGTATTTT. It translates to CASSAGRTGGTDTQYF.

The chain employs TRBV6-5 and TRBJ2-3; 12 bases map to TRBD2. From germline, CDR1 is MNHEY and CDR2 SVGAGI. CDR3 length: 15 amino acids. Trimming cost V 5 bases and J 4 bases; bases outside gene matches: 4. The CDR3 bases are TGTGCCAGCAGTAAGACTAGCGGGAGACCAGATACGCAGTATTTT. Its translation is CASSKTSGRPDTQYF.

This sequence joins TRBV3-1 (or the pseudogene TRBV3-2) and TRBJ1-2; no clear D. Trimming cost V 1 base and J 6 bases, with 9 bases left between them. Germline V gives CDR1 LGHDT, CDR2 YNNKEL (reference sequence). This CDR3 has 13 residues. The CDR3 sequence: CASSQGGNHGYTF. CDR3 DNA: TGTGCCAGCAGCCAAGGAGGGAACCATGGCTACACCTTC.

The V call is TRBV6-5, the J call TRBJ2-7; D is possibly TRBD2 (5 bases). Trimming removed 2 bases at V and 3 bases at J, with 8 bases between. The CDR3 is 13 amino acids. The germline V gene encodes CDR1 MNHEY and CDR2 SVGAGI. CDR3 DNA sequence: TGTGCCAGCAGTTACGGGAGCGGCTACGAGCAGTACTTC. Translating it yields CASSYGSGYEQYF.

The gene calls are TRBV19 and TRBJ2-1; 8 positions agree with TRBD1. This CDR3 has 13 amino acids. V was clipped by 2 bases and J by 9 bases; unmatched bases: 3. CDR1 and CDR2 from the germline V gene are LNHDA and SQIVND (reference sequence). The CDR3: CASSILGTGEQFF. CDR3 DNA sequence: TGTGCCAGTAGTATACTGGGGACAGGTGAGCAGTTCTTC.

A few counts support this clone. The V call is TRBV9, the J call TRBJ2-7; a possible D gene is TRBD2 (5 bases). CDR1 and CDR2 from the germline V gene are SGDLS and YYNGEE. V was shortened by 4 bases and J by 2 bases, with 16 bases between the two germline ends. The CDR3 has 15 amino acids. CDR3 amino acids: CASSLRDQPPYEQYF. The CDR3 coding sequence is TGTGCCAGCAGCCTGAGGGATCAACCTCCCTACGAGCAGTACTTC.

Turning to this clone: Additional DNA sequences in this sample encode the identical CDR3. V gene TRBV5-1 combines with J gene TRBJ1-1, with no clear D. Per germline, CDR1 SGHRS and CDR2 YFSETQ. This CDR3 is built from 13 residues. The germline V and J ends were trimmed by 0 bases and 3 bases, with 6 bases remaining between them. The CDR3 loop reads CASSLVGDTEAFF. CDR3 nucleotides: TGCGCCAGCAGCTTGGTCGGGGACACTGAAGCTTTCTTT. The entire variable domain, with the rest obtained from reference TRBV5-1 and TRBJ1-1, is as follows: KAGVTQTPRYLIKTRGQQVTLSCSPISGHRSVSWYQQTPGQGLQFLFEYFSETQRNKGNFPGRFSGRQFSNSRSEMNVSTLELGDSALYLCASSLVGDTEAFFGQGTRLTVV.

This clone was detected only once. The genes are TRBV7-6 and TRBJ2-1; tentative D call: TRBD2 (5 bases). V was cut by 5 bases and J by 5 bases, with 16 bases left in between. Germline V gene data show CDR1 as SGHVS and CDR2 as FNYEAQ. This CDR3 comprises 15 residues. The CDR3 region has the DNA TGTGCCAGCAGCCCGACCCCCCGGGAACACAATGAGCAGTTCTTC. Amino acid sequence: CASSPTPREHNEQFF.

The table lists this clone with a few counts. The chain couples TRBV5-1 to TRBJ1-3; a possible D gene is TRBD1 (5 bases). Germline assignment: CDR1 SGHRS and CDR2 YFSETQ. Trimming took off 0 bases at V and 3 bases at J, with 10 bases between the two ends. The CDR3 runs to 15 residues. The CDR3 DNA is TGCGCCAGCAGCTTGGTCCCCCAGGGTGGAAACACCATATATTTT. Residues: CASSLVPQGGNTIYF.

The chain carries TRBV15 and TRBJ2-5; 7 positions agree with TRBD1. Germline V lookup: CDR1 LNHNV, CDR2 YYDKDF (reference sequence). The CDR3 sequence is 16 residues long. With V trimmed by 3 bases and J by 2 bases, 9 bases remained unmatched. The CDR3, as DNA: TGTGCCACCAGCAGTATAAACAGGGGATCTCAAGAGACCCAGTACTTC. It specifies CATSSINRGSQETQYF. The full variable domain, rest sourced from reference TRBV15 and TRBJ2-5, is DAMVIQNPRYQVTQFGKPVTLSCSQTLNHNVMYWYQQKSSQAPKLLFHYYDKDFNNEADTPDNFQSRRPNTSFCFLDIRSPGLGDTAMYLCATSSINRGSQETQYFGPGTRLLVL.

This clone was seen only a few times. The chain is built from TRBV5-8 and TRBJ2-5, with TRBD2 matching over 9 bases. V lost 0 bases to trimming and J lost 4 bases; unmatched junction nucleotides: 10. The CDR3 spans 17 residues. Germline CDR1 reads SGHTS; CDR2 reads YDEGEE. This chain's CDR3 is CASSLGLAGRVGETQYF. Here the CDR3 DNA reads TGTGCCAGCAGCTTGGGCCTAGCGGGAAGAGTAGGAGAGACCCAGTACTTC.

The J gene is TRBJ2-3, the V gene TRBV29-1, with 9 bases that match TRBD2. V gave up 5 bases and J gave up 0 bases; unmatched junction bases: 6. Germline V lookup: CDR1 SQVTM, CDR2 ANQGSEA. There are 15 residues in the CDR3. CDR3 amino acids: CSVIPSGTSTDTQYF. The CDR3 nucleotides are TGCAGCGTTATACCTAGCGGGACTAGCACAGATACGCAGTATTTT.

The genes are TRBV6-1 and TRBJ1-4; 9 bases line up with TRBD1. This CDR3 has 15 amino acids. From germline, CDR1 is MNHNS and CDR2 SASEGT. The J segment lost 8 bases and the V segment lost 0 bases, leaving 4 bases of the junction unmatched. The CDR3 sequence: CASSEAGTGNEKLFF. CDR3 DNA: TGTGCCAGCAGTGAAGCGGGGACAGGGAACGAAAAACTGTTTTTT.